This is a list of T cell receptor beta chains from one sample in a study of blood T cell repertoires in COVID-19. The assay was immunoSEQ multiplex PCR, and TCRdb's table has in-frame clones only and misses some. Here the sample spans 120,000 or so clones, approximately 82% being singletons. Sequenced input: peripheral blood. These TCRs come from a man aged 60 to 75 with acute or convalescent COVID-19. The conserved cysteine and the conserved F or W are not part of the CDR3 here. The order of the fields is V gene, CDR3 length, J gene, CDR3 protein.

V: TRBV14
length: 13
J: TRBJ2-2
CDR3: ASTRTGGRTGELF

V: TRBV5-4
length: 16
J: TRBJ2-6
CDR3: ASRRAQGAISGANVLT

V: TRBV5-7
length: 14
J: TRBJ2-1
CDR3: ASSLSRVEDYSEQF

V: TRBV4-1
length: 13
J: TRBJ1-1
CDR3: ASSQGLAGLGKAF

V: TRBV2
length: 11
J: TRBJ1-1
CDR3: ASSERQIAEAF

V: TRBV7-3
length: 15
J: TRBJ2-3
CDR3: ASSLTVTGEGTDTQY

V: TRBV5-8
length: 12
J: TRBJ1-5
CDR3: ASSLDRGQQPQH

V: TRBV11-1
length: 12
J: TRBJ2-7
CDR3: ASSPRWEPYEQY

V: TRBV6-6
length: 13
J: TRBJ2-1
CDR3: ASTAVPRLDNEQF

V: TRBV10-1
length: 11
J: TRBJ2-1
CDR3: ASSEWLINEQF

V: TRBV11-1
length: 14
J: TRBJ2-1
CDR3: ASSSGLSNLYNEQF